This T cell receptor beta chain was retrieved from a study of cytomegalovirus exposure and HLA in healthy donors. 60 Vbeta and 13 Jbeta primers were used in PCR. Libraries were prepared by immunoSEQ multiplex PCR; TCRdb keeps only in-frame clonotypes and omits some of them. The profile shows about 100,000 clones, about 69% of them singletons. Trimming cost V 8 bases and J 5 bases; bases outside gene matches: 13. This CDR3 comprises 15 residues. Germline V gene sequence: CDR1 SNHLY, CDR2 FYNNEI. The sequencing sample was made of PBMCs. The sequence came from a human donor in good health. The chain employs TRBV2 and TRBJ1-2; 8 nucleotides align to TRBD1. CDR3 protein: CASHHGGQGGYGYTF. The CDR3 DNA sequence: TGTGCCAGCCATCACGGCGGACAGGGCGGGTATGGCTACACCTTC.